The T cell receptor (beta chain) under discussion was sequenced for a study of shared clonotypes between healthy human individuals. The data were produced by immunoSEQ multiplex PCR, yet TCRdb's version contains in-frame clones alone and is incomplete. The sample holds 2 million to 2.5 million clones, just under 95% seen once. This CDR3 is 19 amino acids long. The germline V and J ends were trimmed by 3 bases and 6 bases, with 27 bases remaining between them. Per the germline V gene, CDR1 is MNHNS and CDR2 is SASEGT. The rearrangement links TRBV6-1 to TRBJ1-5; D may be TRBD1 (6 bases). This TCR was sampled from a man aged 18 to 29 in good health. Some clones in this sample may be carry-over from other donors' samples. Sequenced: naive CD4+ T cells from PBMCs. The subset is: CD45RA+ positively selected. DNA of the CDR3: TGTGCCAGCAGTGATAAGGGGGACCAATCCCGTCAGCACGGTCAGCCCCAGCATTTT. As protein: CASSDKGDQSRQHGQPQHF.